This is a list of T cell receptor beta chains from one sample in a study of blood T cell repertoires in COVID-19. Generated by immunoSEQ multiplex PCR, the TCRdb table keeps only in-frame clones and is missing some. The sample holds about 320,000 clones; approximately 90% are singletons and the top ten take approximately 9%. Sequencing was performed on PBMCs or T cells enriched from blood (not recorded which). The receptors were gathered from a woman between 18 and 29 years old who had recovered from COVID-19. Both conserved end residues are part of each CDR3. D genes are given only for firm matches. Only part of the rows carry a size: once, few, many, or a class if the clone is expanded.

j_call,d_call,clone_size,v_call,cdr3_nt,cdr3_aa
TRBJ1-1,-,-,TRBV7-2,TGTGCCAGCAGCTTAGCCTCCTTGAACACTGAAGCTTTCTTT,CASSLASLNTEAFF
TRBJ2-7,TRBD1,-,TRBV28,TGTGCCAGCAGTTTTGGTGGGGACAGGGGGCGATACAGCGAGCAGTACTTC,CASSFGGDRGRYSEQYF
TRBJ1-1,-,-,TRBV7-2,TGTGCCAGCAGCTCCGGACAGTACACTGAAGCTTTCTTT,CASSSGQYTEAFF
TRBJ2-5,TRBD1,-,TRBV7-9,TGTGCCAGCAGCTACCGGGACAGTGAAGAGACCCAGTACTTC,CASSYRDSEETQYF
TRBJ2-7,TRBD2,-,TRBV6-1,TGTGCCAGCAGTGGAGTTTCAACTGGCGGGGGGCACTCCTACGAGCAGTACTTC,CASSGVSTGGGHSYEQYF
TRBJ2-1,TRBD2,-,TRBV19,TGTGCCAGTAGCACTAGCGGGGGGGCACGGGAGCAGTTCTTC,CASSTSGGAREQFF
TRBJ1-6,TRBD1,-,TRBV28,TGTGCCAGCAGTTTCCCAACAGGGGGTCGGGCCCTCCACTTT,CASSFPTGGRALHF
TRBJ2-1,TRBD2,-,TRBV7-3,TGTGCCAGCAGCTTCAGCGGGGGGGCTACCGCGAATGAGCAGTTCTTC,CASSFSGGATANEQFF
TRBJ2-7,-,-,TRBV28,TGTGCCAGCAGTTTATGGAGACAGTCGAGCTCCTACGAGCAGTACTTC,CASSLWRQSSSYEQYF
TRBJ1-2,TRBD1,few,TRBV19,TGTGCCAGTAGTATCCTCGGACAGGGTCCTAATGGCTACACCTTC,CASSILGQGPNGYTF
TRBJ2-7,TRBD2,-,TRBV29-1,TGCAGCGTTGAAGCCGCGTCTCGAGGGAGGGCCAGTTATGAGCAGTACTTC,CSVEAASRGRASYEQYF
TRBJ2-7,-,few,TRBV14,TGTGCCAGCAGCCAAGGGTTAATAGCTAACGAGCAGTACTTC,CASSQGLIANEQYF
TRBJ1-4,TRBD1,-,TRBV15,TGTGCCACCAGCAGGACAGGGCAGTTGGAAAAACTGTTTTTT,CATSRTGQLEKLFF
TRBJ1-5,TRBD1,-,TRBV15,TGTGCCACCAGCAGCGGGACAGATTATCAGCCCCAGCATTTT,CATSSGTDYQPQHF
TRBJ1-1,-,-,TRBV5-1,TGCGCCAGCAGCAGGGGCACTGAAGCTTTCTTT,CASSRGTEAFF
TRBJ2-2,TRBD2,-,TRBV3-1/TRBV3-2,TGTGCCAGCCGAGTAATGGCGGGGGTGACCGGGGAGCTGTTTTTT,CASRVMAGVTGELFF
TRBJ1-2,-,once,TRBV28,TGTGCCAGCAGTCCGGATACCGGAGGGGCCTCTAACTATGGCTACACCTTC,CASSPDTGGASNYGYTF
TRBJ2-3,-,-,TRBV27,TGTGCCAGCGGCCGTTGGGGAGGAGCAGATACGCAGTATTTT,CASGRWGGADTQYF
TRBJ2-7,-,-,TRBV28,TGTGCCAGCAGTACCTGGGCAGACTCCTACGAGCAGTACTTC,CASSTWADSYEQYF
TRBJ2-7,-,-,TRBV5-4,TGTGCCAGCAGCTTTAAGGACAGCTCCTACGAGCAGTACTTC,CASSFKDSSYEQYF
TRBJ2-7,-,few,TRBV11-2,TGTGCCAGCAGCTCCCCAGGGTTCGAGCAGTACTTC,CASSSPGFEQYF
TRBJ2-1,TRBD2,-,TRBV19,TGTGCCAGTAGTATAGGCCTAGCGGGCTCCTACAATGAGCAGTTCTTC,CASSIGLAGSYNEQFF
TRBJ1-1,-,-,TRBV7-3,TGTGCCAGCAGCTTAAACAGGGATGGGACTGAAGCTTTCTTT,CASSLNRDGTEAFF